One sample yielded the 22 T cell receptor beta chains listed below, sequenced in a study of Graves' ophthalmopathy and Graves' hyperthyroidism. RNA transcripts yielded amplified TCR beta CDR3 regions. Amplification began with first-round RT-PCR using HTBI primers, then second-round multiplex PCR was performed. TCRdb processed the multiplex PCR reads anew with MiXCR; each CDR3 protein has one entry. This sample has roughly 410,000 distinct CDR3 sequences, with approximately 15% found just once. Sequencing input: peripheral blood. All receptors derive from a young woman with stable Graves' hyperthyroidism.

This clonotype has a count of ten or more. The chain joins TRBV7-2 to TRBJ2-7, with unresolved D. Germline V gene data show CDR1 as SGHTA and CDR2 as FQGNSA. The V end was cut by 5 bases, the J end by 1 base, with 9 bases between. The length of the CDR3 is 13 residues. The CDR3 here is CASSLQESYEQYF. Here the CDR3 DNA reads TGTGCCAGCAGCCTCCAGGAATCCTACGAGCAGTACTTC. Full variable domain (rest looked up from reference TRBV7-2 and TRBJ2-7): GAGVSQSPSNKVTEKGKDVELRCDPISGHTALYWYRQSLGQGLEFLIYFQGNSAPDKSGLPSDRFSAERTGGSVSTLTIQRTQQEDSAVYLCASSLQESYEQYFGPGTRLTVT.

This clonotype was recorded at least ten times. V is TRBV20-1 and J is TRBJ1-6; tentatively, D is TRBD1 (5 bases). The V end was cut by 0 bases, the J end by 10 bases, with 16 bases between. The germline V gene encodes CDR1 DFQATT and CDR2 SNEGSKA (reference sequence). The CDR3 totals 15 residues. CDR3 protein: CSARDPGRGGSPLHF. The CDR3 coding sequence is TGCAGTGCTAGAGATCCAGGGAGGGGAGGATCACCCCTCCACTTT.

This clonotype occurred many times. The J gene is TRBJ1-1, the V gene TRBV7-9, with 7 bases identical to TRBD1. Trimming took 4 bases from V and 5 from J; bases not matched to a gene: 10. CDR1 is SEHNR and CDR2 is FQNEAQ in the germline V gene (reference sequence). This CDR3 has 15 residues. CDR3 in amino acids: CASSSDRRGDTEAFF. CDR3 in DNA: TGTGCCAGCAGCTCGGACAGGCGGGGTGATACTGAAGCTTTCTTT.

This clonotype was seen just once. The chain couples TRBV6-1 to TRBJ2-7; possible D gene TRBD1, 6 bases. Germline V gene lookup returns CDR1 MNHNS and CDR2 SASEGT. CDR3 length equals 15 residues. Trimming took 5 bases from V and 3 from J, leaving 17 bases between them. Written as DNA, the CDR3 is TGTGCCAGCAGTCCCCAGGGGTCCCGACGCTACGAGCAGTACTTC. Translation gives CASSPQGSRRYEQYF.

This clonotype showed up many times. The chain is built from TRBV12-3 or TRBV12-4 and TRBJ2-2, with TRBD2 matching over 10 bases. CDR3 length: 15 residues. The J segment lost 4 bases and the V segment lost 7 bases, leaving 6 bases of the junction unmatched. CDR3 loop: CASKRAGGPTGELFF. The CDR3 DNA sequence: TGTGCCAGCAAGAGAGCGGGGGGGCCCACCGGGGAGCTGTTTTTT.

This clonotype has a count of ten or more. The chain is built from TRBV11-3 and TRBJ2-2, with TRBD1 identical over 9 bases. The J segment lost 6 bases and the V segment lost 5 bases, leaving 4 bases of the junction unmatched. Germline CDR1 reads SGHNT; CDR2 reads YENEEA. CDR3 length equals 14 residues. The CDR3 DNA reads TGTGCCAGCAGCCACAGGGGGCCCGCCGGGGAGCTGTTTTTT. Protein product: CASSHRGPAGELFF.

Many counts were recorded for this clonotype. The chain uses TRBV11-2 and TRBJ1-1, with 8 nucleotides matching TRBD1. This CDR3 spans 16 amino acids. V dropped 4 bases and J dropped 5; count of bases not matched to a gene: 12. The V gene's germline CDR1 is SGHAT and CDR2 FQNNGV. CDR3 coding DNA: TGTGCCAGCAGCTACGATCTGGACAGGGTCGGTACTGAAGCTTTCTTT. It translates to CASSYDLDRVGTEAFF. Full variable domain (rest looked up from reference TRBV11-2 and TRBJ1-1): EAGVAQSPRYKIIEKRQSVAFWCNPISGHATLYWYQQILGQGPKLLIQFQNNGVVDDSQLPKDRFSAERLKGVDSTLKIQPAKLEDSAVYLCASSYDLDRVGTEAFFGQGTRLTVV.

This clonotype was seen many times. The V call is TRBV10-3, the J call TRBJ1-2; 7 bases align to TRBD1. V lost 8 bases and J lost 2; bases outside the gene matches: 8. Germline values: CDR1 ENHRY, CDR2 SYGVKD. There are 14 residues in the CDR3. The CDR3 coding sequence is TGTGCCATCTTTGGAGGGGGCGCGAACTATGGCTACACCTTC. Encoded protein: CAIFGGGANYGYTF.

This clonotype came up many times. This rearrangement joins TRBV12-3 or TRBV12-4 to TRBJ2-3; D call uncertain. Between the trimmed V and J ends, which lost 7 bases and 2 bases, there was a span of 10 bases. The CDR3 runs 13 residues. The CDR3 DNA sequence: TGTGCCAGCACCCCCCCACACACAGATACGCAGTATTTT. It encodes CASTPPHTDTQYF.

The chain combines TRBV6-1 with TRBJ2-2, with TRBD1 matching 11 bases. From germline, CDR1 is MNHNS and CDR2 SASEGT. Trimming at V came to 6 bases and at J to 7 bases, leaving 4 bases not matched to a gene. This CDR3 contains 14 residues. This CDR3 is CASRHGTGGGELFF. The CDR3 nucleotides read TGTGCCAGCAGGCACGGGACAGGGGGCGGGGAGCTGTTTTTT.

This clonotype showed up many times. The gene calls are TRBV6-2 or TRBV6-3 and TRBJ2-7; the match to TRBD2 covers 10 bases. V lost 8 bases, J lost 2 bases, and 6 bases stayed unmatched. CDR1 and CDR2 from the germline V gene are MNHEY and SVGEGT. The CDR3 runs to 14 residues. CDR3 amino acids: CASVLSGGAYEQYF. In nucleotides, the CDR3 is TGTGCCAGCGTCCTCAGCGGGGGGGCCTACGAGCAGTACTTC.

This clonotype was counted many times. The chain recombines TRBV19 with TRBJ1-5; D is uncertain. The CDR3 loop spans 14 amino acids. CDR1 is LNHDA, CDR2 SQIVND, per germline (reference sequence). V gave up 2 bases and J gave up 1 base, with 6 bases separating them. The CDR3 loop is CASSIRDSNQPQHF. CDR3 coding DNA: TGTGCCAGTAGTATACGCGACAGCAATCAGCCCCAGCATTTT. Together with reference TRBV19 and TRBJ1-5, the CDR3 gives the full variable domain: DGGITQSPKYLFRKEGQNVTLSCEQNLNHDAMYWYRQDPGQGLRLIYYSQIVNDFQKGDIAEGYSVSREKKESFPLTVTSAQKNPTAFYLCASSIRDSNQPQHFGDGTRLSIL.

This clonotype was recorded at least ten times. The J gene is TRBJ1-2, the V gene TRBV7-2, with D unclear. Germline V gene lookup returns CDR1 SGHTA and CDR2 FQGNSA. V was clipped by 2 bases and J by 7 bases, with 8 bases between them. This CDR3 has 12 residues. Here the CDR3 DNA reads TGTGCCAGCAGCTTACTTGGGCTTGGCTACACCTTC. Residues: CASSLLGLGYTF.

This clonotype has a handful of counts. The V call is TRBV3-1, the J call TRBJ2-3, with 8 bases fitting TRBD1. V gave up 0 bases and J gave up 3 bases; unmatched junction bases: 2. The CDR3 covers 15 residues. Per germline, CDR1 LGHDT and CDR2 YNNKEL (reference sequence). The CDR3 coding sequence is TGTGCCAGCAGCCAAGACAACAGGGGGACAGATACGCAGTATTTT. This gives the protein CASSQDNRGTDTQYF.

This clonotype was counted between two and nine times. This chain connects TRBV19 to TRBJ1-2; D is ambiguous. Germline V CDR1 and CDR2: LNHDA, SQIVND (reference sequence). This CDR3 is 16 amino acids long. Trimming left V 3 bases short and J 2 bases short, with 16 bases between. The DNA for the CDR3 is TGTGCCAGTAGTATTTCGCGCACCTGGGAAAACTATGGCTACACCTTC. Encoded protein: CASSISRTWENYGYTF.

The chain couples TRBV12-3 or TRBV12-4 to TRBJ1-5; D gene uncertain. The CDR3 has 12 amino acids. V was pared by 5 bases and J by 5 bases, with 7 bases between. The CDR3 is CASSELDQPQHF. In DNA form, the CDR3 reads TGTGCCAGCAGTGAATTGGATCAGCCCCAGCATTTT.

The rearrangement joins TRBV14 to TRBJ1-4; D is ambiguous. The CDR3 covers 12 residues. Germline V lookup: CDR1 SGHDN, CDR2 FVKESK. V lost 3 bases and J 8 bases, leaving 7 bases between the germline ends. The CDR3 reads CASSQDREKLFF. The CDR3 DNA sequence: TGTGCCAGCAGCCAGGACCGAGAAAAACTGTTTTTT. Full variable domain (remainder filled in from reference TRBV14 and TRBJ1-4): EAGVTQFPSHSVIEKGQTVTLRCDPISGHDNLYWYRRVMGKEIKFLLHFVKESKQDESGMPNNRFLAERTGGTYSTLKVQPAELEDSGVYFCASSQDREKLFFGSGTQLSVL.

Worth noting for this clonotype: A much larger clone lies one base from this, so it may be a read error. The chain combines TRBV11-1 with TRBJ2-2; perhaps TRBD1 as D (5 bases). V lost 2 bases and J 5 bases, leaving 18 bases between the germline ends. This CDR3 region has 17 residues. Germline values: CDR1 SGHAT, CDR2 FQDESV (reference sequence). The CDR3 nucleotides are TGTGCCAGCAGCTTAAGCCCCCACCAGGGTAGAACCGGGGAGCTGTTTTTT. Residues: CASSLSPHQGRTGELFF.

This clonotype was seen repeatedly, ten times or more. This chain links TRBV20-1 with TRBJ1-2; 8 positions match TRBD1. CDR3 length: 15 amino acids. Germline values: CDR1 DFQATT, CDR2 SNEGSKA (reference sequence). With 2 bases clipped from V and 4 bases from J, the junction kept 9 bases outside the gene matches. The CDR3 sequence is CSARFVGTGFYGYTF. CDR3 in DNA: TGCAGTGCTAGATTCGTCGGGACAGGCTTCTATGGCTACACCTTC.

A note on this clonotype: A read error is likely, as this CDR3 ends without the conserved phenylalanine or tryptophan. J is TRBJ1-1 and V is TRBV14; no clear D. Between the trimmed V and J ends, which lost 1 base and 7 bases, there was a span of 4 bases. The V gene's germline CDR1 is SGHDN and CDR2 FVKESK. The CDR3 is made up of 11 amino acids. CDR3 sequence: CASSQGSEAFL. As DNA, the CDR3 is TGTGCCAGCAGCCAAGGAAGTGAAGCTTTCTTG.

This clonotype was seen a handful of times. This chain joins TRBV4-2 and TRBJ2-3; the D is unclear. V lost 0 bases and J lost 6, with 16 bases in between. The CDR3 contains 16 residues. The germline V gene encodes CDR1 LGHNA and CDR2 YNFKEQ. The DNA for the CDR3 is TGTGCCAGCAGCCAAGAGGTAGGCCTGGTTGGGGATACGCAGTATTTT. Protein: CASSQEVGLVGDTQYF.

Of note for this clonotype: A much larger clone sits a single nucleotide away, making a read error possible. The chain links TRBV5-5 to TRBJ1-1, with D unresolved. This CDR3 spans 14 amino acids. Germline assignment: CDR1 SGHKS and CDR2 YYEKEE (reference sequence). The CDR3 DNA is TGTGCCAGCAGCTTGGGAAAGGCCAACACTGAATCTTTCTTT. Residues: CASSLGKANTESFF.